Here is one TCR beta chain with its context. The table came from immunoSEQ multiplex PCR; TCRdb's copy has only in-frame clones and leaves some out. The data contain about 380,000 clones, roughly 90% of them singletons. V was shortened by 3 bases and J by 5 bases, with 11 bases between the two germline ends. Germline loops: CDR1 MNHNS, CDR2 SASEGT. CDR3 length: 13 residues. This entry comes from a study of blood T cell repertoires in COVID-19. The chain couples TRBV6-1 to TRBJ2-7; D is perhaps TRBD2 (5 bases). Sequenced: peripheral blood. The receptor was derived from a man aged 35 to 55 with acute or convalescent COVID-19. The CDR3 nucleotides read TGTGCCAGCAGTGACGGGATGTTCCACGAGCAGTACTTC. This gives the protein CASSDGMFHEQYF.